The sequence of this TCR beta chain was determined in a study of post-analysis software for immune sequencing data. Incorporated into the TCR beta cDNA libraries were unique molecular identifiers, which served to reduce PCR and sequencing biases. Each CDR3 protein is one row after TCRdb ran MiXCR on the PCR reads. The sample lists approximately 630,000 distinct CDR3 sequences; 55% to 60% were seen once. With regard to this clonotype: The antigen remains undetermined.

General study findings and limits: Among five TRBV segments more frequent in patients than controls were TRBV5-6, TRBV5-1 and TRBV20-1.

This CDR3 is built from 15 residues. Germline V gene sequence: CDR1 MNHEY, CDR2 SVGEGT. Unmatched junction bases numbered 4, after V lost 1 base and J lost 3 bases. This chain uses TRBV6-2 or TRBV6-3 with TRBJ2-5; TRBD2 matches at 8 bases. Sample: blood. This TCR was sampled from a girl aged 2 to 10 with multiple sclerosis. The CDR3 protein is CASSYFGTREETQYF. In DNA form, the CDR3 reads TGTGCCAGCAGTTACTTTGGGACTAGAGAAGAGACCCAGTACTTC.